The 5 T cell receptor beta chains below come from one sample, sequenced in a study of STAT5B mutations in CD4+ large granular lymphocyte leukemia. Sequencing used immunoSEQ multiplex PCR; TCRdb keeps in-frame clones, though not all of them. The repertoire holds 40,000 or so clones, with around 72% as singletons. The material sequenced was CD4+ T cells from blood buffy coats. The receptors were sampled from a human donor in good health.

The chain employs TRBV9 and TRBJ2-3; perhaps TRBD2 as D (5 bases). This CDR3 spans 12 amino acids. The V end was cut by 3 bases, the J end by 6 bases, with 8 bases between. CDR1 and CDR2 from the germline V gene are SGDLS and YYNGEE. The CDR3 coding sequence is TGTGCCAGCAGCGATTCGGGGGATACGCAGTATTTT. Protein product: CASSDSGDTQYF.

The CDR3 sequence is CASSEGGTNNYGYTF. CDR3 sequence (DNA): TGTGCCAGCAGTGAAGGGGGGACAAACAACTATGGCTACACCTTC. The chain employs TRBV6-1 and TRBJ1-2; weak D call: TRBD1 (6 bases). The CDR3 runs to 15 residues. The germline V gene has CDR1 MNHNS and CDR2 SASEGT. V lost 1 base to trimming and J lost 2 bases, with 11 bases between them.

This chain uses TRBV10-3 with TRBJ2-1; 8 bases fit TRBD2. Germline values: CDR1 ENHRY, CDR2 SYGVKD. V lost 3 bases to trimming and J lost 2 bases; unmatched junction nucleotides: 3. CDR3 size: 15 residues. CDR3 residues: CAISDAGGPYNEQFF. DNA for the CDR3: TGTGCCATCAGTGATGCGGGGGGCCCCTACAATGAGCAGTTCTTC.

This sequence joins TRBV11-1 and TRBJ2-1, with D tentatively TRBD2 (5 bases). Germline CDR1 SGHAT, CDR2 FQDESV (reference sequence). Trimming removed 1 base from V and 10 bases from J, with 14 bases in between. There are 14 residues in the CDR3. The CDR3 here is CASSLVWGAREQFF. DNA for the CDR3: TGTGCCAGCAGCTTAGTGTGGGGAGCCAGGGAGCAGTTCTTC. Full variable domain (remainder filled in from reference TRBV11-1 and TRBJ2-1): EAEVAQSPRYKITEKSQAVAFWCDPISGHATLYWYRQILGQGPELLVQFQDESVVDDSQLPKDRFSAERLKGVDSTLKIQPAELGDSAMYLCASSLVWGAREQFFGPGTRLTVL.

V usage is TRBV6-1 and J usage is TRBJ2-5; the D gene is possibly TRBD2 (5 bases). Trimming cost V 7 bases and J 3 bases, with 15 bases left between them. The CDR3 is made up of 14 amino acids. Germline loops: CDR1 MNHNS, CDR2 SASEGT. The CDR3, as DNA: TGTGCCAGCACCTCGGCCGGGGATGAAGAGACCCAGTACTTC. Its translation: CASTSAGDEETQYF.